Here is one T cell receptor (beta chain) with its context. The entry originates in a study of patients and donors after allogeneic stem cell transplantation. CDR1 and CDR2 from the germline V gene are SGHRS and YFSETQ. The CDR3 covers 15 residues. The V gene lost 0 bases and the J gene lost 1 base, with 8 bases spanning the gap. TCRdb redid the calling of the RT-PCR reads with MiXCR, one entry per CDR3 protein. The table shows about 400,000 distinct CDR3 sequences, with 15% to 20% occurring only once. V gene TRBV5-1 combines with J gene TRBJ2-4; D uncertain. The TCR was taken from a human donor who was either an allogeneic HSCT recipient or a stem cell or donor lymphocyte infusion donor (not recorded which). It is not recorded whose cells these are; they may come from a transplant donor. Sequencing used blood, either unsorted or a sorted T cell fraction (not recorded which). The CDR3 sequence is CASSLADGAKNIQYF. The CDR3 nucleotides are TGCGCCAGCAGCTTGGCGGATGGGGCCAAAAACATTCAGTACTTC.